This T cell receptor beta chain emerged from a study of T cell responses to AZD1222 COVID-19 vaccine. The CDR3 contains 15 residues. Germline V gene lookup returns CDR1 LNHDA and CDR2 SQIVND (reference sequence). Trimming removed 8 bases from V and 3 bases from J, with 17 bases in between. Data came from immunoSEQ multiplex PCR; TCRdb stores just in-frame clones and leaves some out. The sample records around 140,000 clones, approximately 90% being singletons. The clonotype originates from an adult in good health. Sequences were derived from peripheral blood, sampled on day 0 of AZD1222 vaccination. This chain links TRBV19 with TRBJ1-5; tentative D call: TRBD1 (5 bases). DNA of the CDR3: TGTGCCAGTCTTCCTCAGGGTCCCCTCAATCAGCCCCAGCATTTT. The encoded protein is CASLPQGPLNQPQHF. Full variable domain (missing parts from reference TRBV19 and TRBJ1-5): DGGITQSPKYLFRKEGQNVTLSCEQNLNHDAMYWYRQDPGQGLRLIYYSQIVNDFQKGDIAEGYSVSREKKESFPLTVTSAQKNPTAFYLCASLPQGPLNQPQHFGDGTRLSIL.